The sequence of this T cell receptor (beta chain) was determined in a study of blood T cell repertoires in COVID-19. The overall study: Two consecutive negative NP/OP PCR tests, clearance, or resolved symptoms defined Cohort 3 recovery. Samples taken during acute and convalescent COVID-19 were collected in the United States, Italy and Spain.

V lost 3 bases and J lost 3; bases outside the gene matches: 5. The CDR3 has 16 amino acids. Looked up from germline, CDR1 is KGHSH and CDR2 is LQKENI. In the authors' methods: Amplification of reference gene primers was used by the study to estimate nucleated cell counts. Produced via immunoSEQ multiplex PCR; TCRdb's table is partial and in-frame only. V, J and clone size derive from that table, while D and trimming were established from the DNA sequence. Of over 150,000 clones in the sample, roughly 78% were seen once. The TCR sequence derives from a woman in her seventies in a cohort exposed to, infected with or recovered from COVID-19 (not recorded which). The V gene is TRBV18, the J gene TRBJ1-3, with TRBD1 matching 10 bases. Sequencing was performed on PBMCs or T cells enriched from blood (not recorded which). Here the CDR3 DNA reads TGTGCCAGCTCACCTGGGACAGGGGACGTTGGAAACACCATATATTTT. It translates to CASSPGTGDVGNTIYF. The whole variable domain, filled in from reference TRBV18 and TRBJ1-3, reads NAGVMQNPRHLVRRRGQEARLRCSPMKGHSHVYWYRQLPEEGLKFMVYLQKENIIDESGMPKERFSAEFPKEGPSILRIQQVVRGDSAAYFCASSPGTGDVGNTIYFGEGSWLTVV.